The 30 T cell receptor beta chains below all came from one sample that was sequenced in a study of T-cell reconstitution after alpha-beta-depleted transplantation in children. A TCRbeta library incorporating unique molecular identifiers was prepared. Each CDR3 protein gets one entry after TCRdb re-called the PCR reads with MiXCR. The data show some 460,000 distinct CDR3 sequences, around 16% seen once. Specimen: PBMCs, mostly from graft donor cells, collected 360 days after TCRalphabeta/CD19-depleted stem cell transplant. These TCRs come from a boy under two years old who had a stem cell transplant for Wiskott-Aldrich syndrome, so the T cells may come from the graft donor.

In its sample, this clonotype was seen a few times. The gene calls are TRBV20-1 and TRBJ2-2; 10 bases are a match to TRBD1. The CDR3 is 15 residues long. Germline trimming cut 5 bases from V and 0 bases from J; bases unmatched to any gene: 3. CDR1 and CDR2 (germline): DFQATT, SNEGSKA (reference sequence). CDR3 sequence reads: CSARQGAANTGELFF. The DNA of the CDR3 is TGCAGTGCTCGACAGGGGGCGGCGAACACCGGGGAGCTGTTTTTT.

This clonotype was counted only a few times. In DNA form, the CDR3 reads TGTGCCAGCAGTGAAGACAGGGGGGGTAGCACAGATACGCAGTATTTT. Translating it yields CASSEDRGGSTDTQYF. J is TRBJ2-3 and V is TRBV2, with a weak D call TRBD1 (8 bases). The CDR3 consists of 16 residues. Trimming took 1 base from V and 0 from J, leaving 11 bases between them. The germline gives CDR1 SNHLY, CDR2 FYNNEI.

The gene calls are TRBV6-1 and TRBJ2-2; TRBD1 might be the D (5 bases). The CDR3 has 16 residues. Germline V gene data show CDR1 as MNHNS and CDR2 as SASEGT. V was pared by 6 bases and J by 0 bases, with 14 bases between. As DNA, the CDR3 is TGTGCCAGCAGCCTCGGACACCCGACGAACACCGGGGAGCTGTTTTTT. This sequence encodes CASSLGHPTNTGELFF.

The gene calls are TRBV7-6 and TRBJ2-1; tentatively, D is TRBD2 (5 bases). Trimming took off 3 bases at V and 7 bases at J, with 16 bases between the two ends. The CDR3 contains 15 residues. CDR1 is SGHVS and CDR2 is FNYEAQ in the germline V gene. The CDR3 loop is CASSFLPGRLNEQFF. The DNA for the CDR3 is TGTGCCAGCAGCTTCCTTCCGGGAAGGTTGAATGAGCAGTTCTTC.

There are a few counts of this clonotype. The CDR3, as DNA: TGTGCCAGCAGTTTATGGTTAATAGCCGCGGGACAGGGGAAAGAGACCCAGTACTTC. It codes for CASSLWLIAAGQGKETQYF. The rearrangement joins TRBV28 to TRBJ2-5; 10 bases align to TRBD1. In germline, CDR1 is MDHEN, CDR2 SYDVKM. The CDR3 runs 19 residues. Trimming took 0 bases from V and 3 from J; bases not matched to a gene: 13. Filled out from reference TRBV28 and TRBJ2-5, the complete variable domain reads DVKVTQSSRYLVKRTGEKVFLECVQDMDHENMFWYRQDPGLGLRLIYFSYDVKMKEKGDIPEGYSVSREKKERFSLILESASTNQTSMYLCASSLWLIAAGQGKETQYFGPGTRLLVL.

The chain combines TRBV7-9 with TRBJ2-4, with D perhaps matching TRBD1 or TRBD2 (5 bases each). The CDR3 extends over 15 amino acids. Trimming removed 6 bases at V and 0 bases at J, with 12 bases between. Germline V gene data show CDR1 as SEHNR and CDR2 as FQNEAQ (reference sequence). CDR3 nucleotides: TGTGCCAGCAGACAAGATGGGACAGCCAAAAACATTCAGTACTTC. This translates into CASRQDGTAKNIQYF.

In DNA form, the CDR3 reads TGCGCCAGCAGTGAGGGACAGGGGGCGGGAGAGCAGTACTTC. It is translated as CASSEGQGAGEQYF. V usage is TRBV10-2 and J usage is TRBJ2-7, with 11 positions matching TRBD1. The V segment lost 2 bases and the J segment 7 bases; nucleotides outside the gene matches: 4. Germline CDR1 WSHSY, CDR2 SAAADI. The CDR3 is 14 amino acids.

This clonotype has more than one count but fewer than ten. V and J are TRBV29-1 and TRBJ2-3, with 8 bases that match TRBD2. The CDR3 contains 15 residues. The V gene's germline CDR1 is SQVTM and CDR2 ANQGSEA. V lost 3 bases and J lost 0; bases outside the gene matches: 5. The CDR3 sequence is CSVDGTSGSTDTQYF. The CDR3 region has the DNA TGCAGCGTTGATGGAACTAGCGGTAGCACAGATACGCAGTATTTT.

The CDR3 DNA is TGCAGTGCTAGAGAACGGGGGTTTGGCTACACCTTC. Amino acid sequence: CSARERGFGYTF. V and J are TRBV20-1 and TRBJ1-2; a possible D gene is TRBD1 (5 bases). Germline V lookup: CDR1 DFQATT, CDR2 SNEGSKA (reference sequence). V lost 0 bases and J lost 7, with 9 bases in between. This CDR3 has 12 residues.

CDR3 in DNA: TGTGCCAGCAGCTCCGGGCCCGGGACAGGGGGCTACGAGCAGTACTTC. This codes for CASSSGPGTGGYEQYF. J is TRBJ2-7 and V is TRBV7-9; 11 bases agree with TRBD1. CDR3 length: 16 residues. Germline V gives CDR1 SEHNR, CDR2 FQNEAQ (reference sequence). The ends lost 4 bases at V and 3 bases at J; junction bases unmatched: 8.

This clonotype was seen more than once but under ten times. V and J are TRBV5-1 and TRBJ1-2; 7 nucleotides align to TRBD1. Germline trimming cut 0 bases from V and 6 bases from J; bases unmatched to any gene: 5. CDR1 is SGHRS, CDR2 YFSETQ, per germline. This CDR3 is 14 amino acids long. In DNA form, the CDR3 reads TGCGCCAGCAGCTTGGGAGGGACAGTTGATGGCTACACCTTC. Amino acids: CASSLGGTVDGYTF.

J is TRBJ2-4 and V is TRBV6-6; D gene uncertain. Trimming stripped 0 bases from V and 10 bases from J, with 7 bases between. Germline CDR1 and CDR2: MNHNY and SVGAGI (reference sequence). The CDR3 is 12 residues long. The CDR3 here is CASSYSRPIQYF. The DNA for the CDR3 is TGTGCCAGCAGTTACTCGAGGCCTATTCAGTACTTC.

The table lists this clonotype with a few counts. The genes are TRBV6-5 and TRBJ2-7; 8 bases match TRBD2. J lost 0 bases, V lost 0 bases, and 1 base had no gene match. From germline, CDR1 is MNHEY and CDR2 SVGAGI. The CDR3 spans 15 residues. This chain's CDR3 is CASSYSGTSSYEQYF. CDR3 nucleotides: TGTGCCAGCAGTTACTCGGGGACTAGCTCCTACGAGCAGTACTTC.

The sample holds a few counts of this clonotype. Written as DNA, the CDR3 is TGTGCCAGCAGTTTGTACGGGGACTACGAGCAGTACTTC. This sequence encodes CASSLYGDYEQYF. V and J are TRBV27 and TRBJ2-7; TRBD2 is a possible D gene (5 bases). CDR1 is MNHEY and CDR2 is SMNVEV in the germline V gene (reference sequence). Trimming removed 3 bases from V and 3 bases from J, with 9 bases in between. The CDR3 contains 13 residues.

This clonotype has a handful of counts. The rearrangement uses TRBV5-1 and TRBJ2-7; D is possibly TRBD1 (6 bases). The germline V gene has CDR1 SGHRS and CDR2 YFSETQ. This CDR3 is built from 15 residues. Trimming removed 4 bases from V and 5 bases from J, with 19 bases in between. The CDR3 DNA sequence: TGCGCCAGCAGCCCCAGGGGAAGCCTAGTCCACGAGCAGTACTTC. It encodes CASSPRGSLVHEQYF. Filled out from reference TRBV5-1 and TRBJ2-7, the complete variable domain reads KAGVTQTPRYLIKTRGQQVTLSCSPISGHRSVSWYQQTPGQGLQFLFEYFSETQRNKGNFPGRFSGRQFSNSRSEMNVSTLELGDSALYLCASSPRGSLVHEQYFGPGTRLTVT.

The chain employs TRBV4-1 and TRBJ2-6; tentative D call: TRBD1 (5 bases). Between the trimmed V and J ends, which lost 3 bases and 0 bases, there was a span of 21 bases. Germline loops: CDR1 MGHRA, CDR2 YSYEKL. CDR3 length: 20 residues. The CDR3 region has the DNA TGCGCCAGCAGCCAGAAATTCACAGGCGGTTCCCGCTCTGGGGCCAACGTCCTGACTTTC. The encoded protein is CASSQKFTGGSRSGANVLTF.

This clonotype has at least ten counts. The J gene is TRBJ2-3, the V gene TRBV7-2; D ambiguous. This CDR3 contains 14 residues. CDR1 SGHTA and CDR2 FQGNSA come from the germline V gene. V lost 3 bases and J 0 bases, leaving 7 bases between the germline ends. Here the CDR3 reads CASSFLLSTDTQYF. In nucleotides, the CDR3 is TGTGCCAGCAGCTTTCTTCTAAGCACAGATACGCAGTATTTT.

In this sample, this clonotype turned up a few times. The genes are TRBV5-1 and TRBJ2-4; 7 bases line up with TRBD1. The CDR3 totals 17 residues. In germline, CDR1 is SGHRS, CDR2 YFSETQ. The junction had 16 bases not matched to a gene; V was cut back by 3 bases and J by 7 bases. Here the CDR3 reads CASSSGPQGSLGNIQYF. The CDR3 bases are TGCGCCAGCAGCTCGGGCCCACAGGGGTCCCTTGGGAACATTCAGTACTTC.

This clonotype was seen a handful of times. CDR3 coding DNA: TGCAGTGCTAGAAGGGGACAGGGGGAGACCCAGTACTTC. It specifies CSARRGQGETQYF. This chain connects TRBV20-1 to TRBJ2-5, with TRBD1 matching 10 bases. V dropped 2 bases and J dropped 5; count of bases not matched to a gene: 2. The CDR3 extends over 13 amino acids. CDR1 and CDR2 (germline): DFQATT, SNEGSKA (reference sequence).

This clonotype turned up a few times. The CDR3 DNA follows: TGTGCCAGCAGTTCACGGGGGAGGGGGAAGACAGATACGCAGTATTTT. Protein product: CASSSRGRGKTDTQYF. The genes are TRBV28 and TRBJ2-3, with D tentatively TRBD2 (7 bases). Germline V lookup: CDR1 MDHEN, CDR2 SYDVKM. The V and J ends lost 4 bases and 3 bases respectively, with 17 bases between them. This CDR3 spans 16 amino acids.

The J gene is TRBJ2-7, the V gene TRBV7-9, with no clear D. The CDR3 runs to 10 residues. The germline gives CDR1 SEHNR, CDR2 FQNEAQ (reference sequence). The CDR3 region is CLRGVYEQYF. For the CDR3, the DNA is TGTCTGAGAGGAGTTTACGAGCAGTACTTC.

The rearrangement links TRBV7-9 to TRBJ2-1; no clear D. The CDR3 sequence is 11 residues long. From germline, CDR1 is SEHNR and CDR2 FQNEAQ (reference sequence). Trimming stripped 2 bases from V and 8 bases from J, with 4 bases between. CDR3 amino acids: CASSLLHEQFF. In DNA, the CDR3 is TGTGCCAGCAGCTTATTGCATGAGCAGTTCTTC.

The V gene is TRBV12-3 or TRBV12-4, the J gene TRBJ2-7; 8 nucleotides line up with TRBD2. This CDR3 has 15 amino acids. Trimming at V came to 5 bases and at J to 7 bases, leaving 13 bases not matched to a gene. Here the CDR3 reads CASSLIAGLLPEQYF. CDR3 DNA: TGTGCCAGCAGTCTCATAGCGGGACTTCTTCCGGAGCAGTACTTC.

This sequence joins TRBV12-3 or TRBV12-4 and TRBJ1-1; 7 bases align to TRBD1. The V gene end was trimmed by 6 bases and the J gene end by 6 bases; junction bases not matched to a gene: 4. The CDR3 spans 12 residues. CDR3 bases: TGTGCCAGCAGAGTAGACAGGGCTGAAGCTTTCTTT. Translated, it gives CASRVDRAEAFF.

The rearrangement joins TRBV29-1 to TRBJ1-1, with 8 bases identical to TRBD1. The CDR3 runs to 15 residues. Germline-derived CDR1 and CDR2 are SQVTM and ANQGSEA. With V trimmed by 4 bases and J by 0 bases, 7 bases remained unmatched. CDR3 loop: CSVARTGSMNTEAFF. The CDR3 region has the DNA TGCAGCGTTGCCAGGACAGGGAGCATGAACACTGAAGCTTTCTTT.

The CDR3 region has the DNA TGTGCCAGCAGCTTAGATTCTCGGAGTCCCACAGATACGCAGTATTTT. It yields the protein CASSLDSRSPTDTQYF. The chain carries TRBV7-9 and TRBJ2-3; D is uncertain. Germline V gene sequence: CDR1 SEHNR, CDR2 FQNEAQ (reference sequence). CDR3 size: 16 residues. Trimming took off 1 base at V and 2 bases at J, with 13 bases between the two ends.

This clonotype was observed a handful of times. V usage is TRBV10-3 and J usage is TRBJ2-3, with D uncertain. The CDR3 runs 12 residues. The germline V gene has CDR1 ENHRY and CDR2 SYGVKD. V lost 5 bases, J lost 4 bases, and 7 bases lay in between. The CDR3 sequence: CAISIRADTQYF. CDR3 coding DNA: TGTGCCATCAGTATTAGGGCAGATACGCAGTATTTT.

This clonotype has only a few counts. The V call is TRBV4-1, the J call TRBJ2-1; 10 bases line up with TRBD2. The CDR3 spans 18 residues. In germline, CDR1 is MGHRA, CDR2 YSYEKL. J lost 12 bases, V lost 3 bases, and 20 bases had no gene match. This chain's CDR3 is CASSQQPGLALKEVGQFF. CDR3 nucleotide sequence: TGCGCCAGCAGCCAGCAACCGGGACTAGCGTTAAAAGAGGTGGGGCAGTTCTTC.

J is TRBJ2-3 and V is TRBV18, with a tentative D call TRBD1 (6 bases). With 0 bases removed from V and 1 base from J, the gap between germline ends came to 11 bases. CDR3 length: 16 amino acids. Per germline, CDR1 KGHSH and CDR2 LQKENI. Here the CDR3 reads CASSPPLTGRTDTQYF. The CDR3 DNA sequence: TGTGCCAGCTCACCACCGCTTACAGGGCGCACAGATACGCAGTATTTT.

In this sample, this clonotype turned up a few times. Because it lacks the conserved phenylalanine or tryptophan at the end, this CDR3 is likely a read error. The limits of the CDR3 on the DNA are not certain, so only TCRdb's listed CDR3 is given. The V gene is TRBV2, the J gene TRBJ2-5; the D segment call TRBD1 is taken from the table without a DNA check. The CDR3 region is 10 residues in length, termini included. CDR1 and CDR2 (germline): SNHLY, FYNNEI. This CDR3 reads CASRMGGAKP.